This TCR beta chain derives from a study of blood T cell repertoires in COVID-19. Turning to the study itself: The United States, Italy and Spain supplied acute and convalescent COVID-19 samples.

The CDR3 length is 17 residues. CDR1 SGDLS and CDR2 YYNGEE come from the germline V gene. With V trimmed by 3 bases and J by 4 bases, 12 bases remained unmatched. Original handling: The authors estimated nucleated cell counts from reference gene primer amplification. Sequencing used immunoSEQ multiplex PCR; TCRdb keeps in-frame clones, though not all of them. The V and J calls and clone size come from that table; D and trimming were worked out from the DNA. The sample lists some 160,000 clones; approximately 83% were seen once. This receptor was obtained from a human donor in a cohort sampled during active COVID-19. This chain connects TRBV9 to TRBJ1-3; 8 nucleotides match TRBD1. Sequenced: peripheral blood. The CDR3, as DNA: TGTGCCAGCAGCGACAGACAGGGGACGAAAAAGGGAAACACCATATATTTT. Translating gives CASSDRQGTKKGNTIYF.